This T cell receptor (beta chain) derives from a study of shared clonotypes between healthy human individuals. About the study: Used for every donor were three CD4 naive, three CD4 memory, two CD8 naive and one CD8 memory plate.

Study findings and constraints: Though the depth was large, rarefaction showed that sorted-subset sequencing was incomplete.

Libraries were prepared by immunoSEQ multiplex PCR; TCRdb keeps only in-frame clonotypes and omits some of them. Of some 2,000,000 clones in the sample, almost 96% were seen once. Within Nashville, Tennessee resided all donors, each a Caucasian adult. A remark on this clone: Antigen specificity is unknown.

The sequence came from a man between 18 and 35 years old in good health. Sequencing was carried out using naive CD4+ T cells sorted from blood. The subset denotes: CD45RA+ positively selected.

Written as DNA, the CDR3 is TGTGCCAGCAGTTACTCGAGCGGGGGGAACAATGAGCAGTTCTTC. It encodes CASSYSSGGNNEQFF. The chain employs TRBV6-6 and TRBJ2-1; 9 bases are a match to TRBD2. The CDR3 extends over 15 amino acids. V dropped 0 bases and J dropped 5; count of bases not matched to a gene: 2. CDR1 is MNHNY and CDR2 is SVGAGI in the germline V gene (reference sequence).